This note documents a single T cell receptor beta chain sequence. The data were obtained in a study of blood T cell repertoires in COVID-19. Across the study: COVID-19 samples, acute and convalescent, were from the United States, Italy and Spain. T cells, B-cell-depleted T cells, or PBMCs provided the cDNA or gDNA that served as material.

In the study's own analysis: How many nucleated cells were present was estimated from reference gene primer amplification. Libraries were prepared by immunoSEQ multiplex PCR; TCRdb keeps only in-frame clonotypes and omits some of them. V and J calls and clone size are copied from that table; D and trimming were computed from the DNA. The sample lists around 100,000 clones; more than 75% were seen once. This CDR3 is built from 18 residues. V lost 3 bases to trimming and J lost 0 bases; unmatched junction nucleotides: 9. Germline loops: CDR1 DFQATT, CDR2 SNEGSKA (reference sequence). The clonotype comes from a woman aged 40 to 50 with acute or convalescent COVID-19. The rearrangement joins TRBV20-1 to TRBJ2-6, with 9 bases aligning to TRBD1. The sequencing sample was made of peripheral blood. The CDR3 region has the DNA TGCAGTGCTAGTGGTCGGGGACAGGGAGACTCTGGGGCCAACGTCCTGACTTTC. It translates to CSASGRGQGDSGANVLTF.